These 20 T cell receptor beta chains were all obtained from the same sample, sequenced in a study of blood T cell repertoires in COVID-19. The table came from immunoSEQ multiplex PCR; TCRdb's copy has only in-frame clones and leaves some out. This sample carries about 230,000 clones, over 75% of them seen once, and the ten largest clones take around a tenth. The sequencing sample was made of peripheral blood. Receptors were obtained from a man aged 50 or older with COVID-19, enrolled during active disease.

The chain carries TRBV7-9 and TRBJ2-5; maybe TRBD1 (6 bases). V lost 5 bases to trimming and J lost 2 bases, with 15 bases between them. Germline lookup yields CDR1 SEHNR and CDR2 FQNEAQ (reference sequence). The CDR3 runs to 15 residues. In DNA form, the CDR3 reads TGTGCCAGCAGCCGAGGGGGACGGAGACAAGAGACCCAGTACTTC. Translated, it gives CASSRGGRRQETQYF. The full variable domain, in which reference TRBV7-9 and TRBJ2-5 provide the parts outside the CDR3, is DTGVSQNPRHKITKRGQNVTFRCDPISEHNRLYWYRQTLGQGPEFLTYFQNEAQLEKSRLLSDRFSAERPKGSFSTLEIQRTEQGDSAMYLCASSRGGRRQETQYFGPGTRLLVL.

This clone was counted a few times. The V and J genes are TRBV2 and TRBJ1-6; D gene ambiguous. CDR1 SNHLY and CDR2 FYNNEI come from the germline V gene. The CDR3 totals 16 residues. V was cut by 7 bases and J by 0 bases, with 13 bases left in between. CDR3 in DNA: TGTGCCAGCACCCGAGAACAGAGCTCCTATAATTCACCCCTCCACTTT. Translation gives CASTREQSSYNSPLHF.

This clone turned up a few times. The same CDR3 also results from other DNA sequences found in this sample. The chain has TRBV28 and TRBJ2-3, with 9 nucleotides matching TRBD1. CDR1 and CDR2 from the germline V gene are MDHEN and SYDVKM. The CDR3 spans 15 residues. V lost 5 bases and J lost 1; bases outside the gene matches: 4. CDR3 sequence (DNA): TGTGCCAGCAGTCCAAGGGACAGGGGCACAGATACGCAGTATTTT. It encodes CASSPRDRGTDTQYF.

A single count supports this clone. The V call is TRBV18, the J call TRBJ1-1; TRBD1 might be the D (5 bases). In germline, CDR1 is KGHSH, CDR2 LQKENI. With 0 bases removed from V and 1 base from J, the gap between germline ends came to 9 bases. There are 15 residues in the CDR3. DNA for the CDR3: TGTGCCAGCTCACCACCGACAGCCGCGAACACTGAAGCTTTCTTT. It translates to CASSPPTAANTEAFF.

This clone occurred once. This chain links TRBV12-5 with TRBJ2-3, with a weak D call TRBD2 (6 bases). The CDR3 sequence is 16 residues long. Germline values: CDR1 LGHNT, CDR2 FRNRAP. Trimming removed 5 bases at V and 0 bases at J, with 15 bases between. The CDR3 sequence: CASGPRGSGSTDTQYF. In DNA form, the CDR3 reads TGTGCTAGTGGTCCTCGGGGTAGCGGCAGCACAGATACGCAGTATTTT. Looking up the rest from reference TRBV12-5 and TRBJ2-3 gives the full variable domain: DARVTQTPRHKVTEMGQEVTMRCQPILGHNTVFWYRQTMMQGLELLAYFRNRAPLDDSGMPKDRFSAEMPDATLATLKIQPSEPRDSAVYFCASGPRGSGSTDTQYFGPGTRLTVL.

This clone was recorded once. The chain combines TRBV9 with TRBJ2-5; the D gene is possibly TRBD2 (5 bases). The CDR3 runs 14 residues. V was pared by 4 bases and J by 3 bases, with 13 bases between. The germline gives CDR1 SGDLS, CDR2 YYNGEE. The CDR3 nucleotides read TGTGCCAGCAGCACACTAGGCCCAAAAGAGACCCAGTACTTC. Translated: CASSTLGPKETQYF.

A few counts support this clone. J is TRBJ1-5 and V is TRBV30, with D tentatively TRBD1 (6 bases). This CDR3 has 13 residues. V was shortened by 6 bases and J by 0 bases, with 9 bases between the two germline ends. The germline V gene encodes CDR1 GTSNPN and CDR2 SVGIG (reference sequence). Here the CDR3 DNA reads TGTGCCTGCTCAGGGGATAGCAATCAGCCCCAGCATTTT. This gives the protein CACSGDSNQPQHF.

The rearrangement links TRBV10-3 to TRBJ2-7; 11 positions agree with TRBD1. Germline CDR1 ENHRY, CDR2 SYGVKD. The J segment lost 3 bases and the V segment lost 2 bases, leaving 3 bases of the junction unmatched. There are 15 residues in the CDR3. The CDR3 coding sequence is TGTGCCATCAGTGAGGTAGGGACAGGGGGCTACGAGCAGTACTTC. Protein: CAISEVGTGGYEQYF.

The chain employs TRBV5-1 and TRBJ2-6; D gene unclear. Germline V gene data show CDR1 as SGHRS and CDR2 as YFSETQ. Trimming removed 4 bases at V and 0 bases at J, with 8 bases between. The CDR3 runs to 15 residues. The CDR3 here is CASSDNPSGANVLTF. CDR3 bases: TGCGCCAGCAGCGACAATCCCTCTGGGGCCAACGTCCTGACTTTC.

The genes are TRBV19 and TRBJ2-1; TRBD2 aligns across 11 bases. Per the germline V gene, CDR1 is LNHDA and CDR2 is SQIVND (reference sequence). Unmatched junction bases numbered 9, after V lost 4 bases and J lost 4 bases. The CDR3 is made up of 17 amino acids. CDR3 sequence reads: CASSTRLAGKPYNEQFF. CDR3 DNA: TGTGCCAGTAGTACCCGACTAGCGGGGAAACCTTACAATGAGCAGTTCTTC.

The rearrangement uses TRBV3-1 (or the pseudogene TRBV3-2) and TRBJ2-5; D is perhaps TRBD2 (6 bases). The CDR3 is 14 residues long. CDR1 is LGHDT and CDR2 is YNNKEL in the germline V gene (reference sequence). V was pared by 1 base and J by 4 bases, with 10 bases between. The CDR3 is CASSQGAGSETQYF. The CDR3 DNA reads as TGTGCCAGCAGCCAAGGGGCGGGGTCAGAGACCCAGTACTTC.

V and J are TRBV7-6 and TRBJ1-1; D uncertain. Germline V gene sequence: CDR1 SGHVS, CDR2 FNYEAQ. The ends were cut back, 5 bases at V and 8 bases at J, with 9 bases in the middle. This CDR3 spans 11 amino acids. The CDR3 here is CASSDTHEAFF. Written as DNA, the CDR3 is TGTGCCAGCAGCGACACACACGAAGCTTTCTTT.

The chain combines TRBV7-9 with TRBJ2-6, with D perhaps matching TRBD1 (5 bases). V gave up 7 bases and J gave up 0 bases, with 13 bases separating them. CDR1 is SEHNR, CDR2 FQNEAQ, per germline (reference sequence). The CDR3 runs 16 residues. The CDR3 loop reads CASTGHKNSGANVLTF. The CDR3 DNA sequence: TGTGCCAGCACAGGACACAAAAACTCTGGGGCCAACGTCCTGACTTTC.

The rearrangement links TRBV27 to TRBJ2-3; D possibly corresponds to TRBD2 (5 bases). CDR1 is MNHEY, CDR2 SMNVEV, per germline (reference sequence). Trimming took 6 bases from V and 6 from J, leaving 13 bases between them. The CDR3 runs to 13 residues. The CDR3 nucleotides are TGTGCCAGCAGCCCATCGGGGTTGGATACGCAGTATTTT. It yields the protein CASSPSGLDTQYF.

This chain joins TRBV10-3 and TRBJ2-1; possibly TRBD2 for D (6 bases). Trimming removed 6 bases at V and 9 bases at J, with 15 bases between. This CDR3 has 13 residues. Germline V gene sequence: CDR1 ENHRY, CDR2 SYGVKD. In DNA, the CDR3 is TGTGCCATCAGCGTAGAACTAGCTCTTGAGCAGTTCTTC. Residues: CAISVELALEQFF.

The chain uses TRBV6-4 and TRBJ1-5; D uncertain. V was shortened by 4 bases and J by 3 bases, with 16 bases between the two germline ends. Germline V gene lookup returns CDR1 MRHNA and CDR2 SNTAGT. The CDR3 length is 16 residues. This CDR3 is CASSGTGVDPNQPQHF. CDR3 nucleotides: TGTGCCAGCAGTGGGACGGGAGTAGACCCCAATCAGCCCCAGCATTTT.

The chain joins TRBV5-5 to TRBJ2-1; a possible D gene is TRBD2 (5 bases). Germline V gene sequence: CDR1 SGHKS, CDR2 YYEKEE (reference sequence). The V end lost 1 base, the J end lost 4 bases, and 12 bases lay between the germline ends. The CDR3 loop spans 15 amino acids. The CDR3 sequence: CASSLSSGSYNEQFF. The CDR3 region has the DNA TGTGCCAGCAGCTTGTCCAGCGGTAGTTACAATGAGCAGTTCTTC.

Notes on this clone: Other nucleotide sequences in the sample specify the same CDR3. The V and J genes are TRBV3-1 (or the pseudogene TRBV3-2) and TRBJ2-3; 11 nucleotides align to TRBD2. CDR1 and CDR2 (germline): LGHDT, YNNKEL (reference sequence). This CDR3 is 15 amino acids long. After removal of 3 bases from V and 2 bases from J, the junction contained 1 base not matched to a gene. In DNA, the CDR3 is TGTGCCAGCAGCCAGGGACTAGCGGACACAGATACGCAGTATTTT. This translates into CASSQGLADTDTQYF.

This clone was counted a few times. The chain carries TRBV6-5 and TRBJ1-2; no clear D. This CDR3 has 13 amino acids. With 6 bases removed from V and 8 bases from J, the gap between germline ends came to 16 bases. In germline, CDR1 is MNHEY, CDR2 SVGAGI. This CDR3 is CASRSRSQAGYTF. The CDR3 DNA follows: TGTGCCAGCAGGTCGCGATCCCAGGCGGGCTACACCTTC.

The chain has TRBV2 and TRBJ2-1; D not certain. This CDR3 region has 14 residues. Trimming shortened V by 6 bases and J by 0 bases, and 9 bases separated the two germline ends. In germline, CDR1 is SNHLY, CDR2 FYNNEI. The DNA of the CDR3 is TGTGCCAGCAGGGGCGAAAGCTCCTACAATGAGCAGTTCTTC. It specifies CASRGESSYNEQFF.